The 8 T cell receptor beta chains below come from one sample, sequenced in a study of T-cell reconstitution after alpha-beta-depleted transplantation in children. Study-wide results and limits: At the one-year point after transplant, T-cell counts and TCRbeta diversity were found to come mostly from T cells that had been newly produced.

These receptors have no known antigen. Unique molecular identifiers were built into the TCRbeta library. TCRdb independently ran MiXCR on the PCR reads; one entry per CDR3 protein. The sample lists 330,000 or so distinct CDR3 sequences, roughly 8.2% seen once, with 8.5% to 9.5% in the top ten. Sequenced here: peripheral blood, sampled 360 days after TCRalphabeta/CD19-depleted stem cell transplant. Receptor source: a female patient aged 2-9 years who had a stem cell transplant for Fanconi anemia, so the T cells may come from the graft donor.

This clonotype was counted many times. This chain links TRBV20-1 with TRBJ2-3; 13 bases are shared with TRBD2. The CDR3 is 14 residues long. Germline CDR1 is DFQATT and CDR2 is SNEGSKA (reference sequence). V lost 6 bases to trimming and J lost 9 bases; unmatched junction nucleotides: 9. CDR3 sequence: CSARTTSGGITQYF. The CDR3 DNA sequence: TGCAGTGCCAGAACGACTAGCGGGGGGATCACGCAGTATTTT.

This clonotype was seen more than once but under ten times. DNA of the CDR3: TGTGCCAGCAGTGAATGGAACACCGGGGAGCTGTTTTTT. This translates into CASSEWNTGELFF. The chain has TRBV6-1 and TRBJ2-2; no reliable D call. The germline V gene encodes CDR1 MNHNS and CDR2 SASEGT. The CDR3 is made up of 13 amino acids. Trimming removed 2 bases from V and 1 base from J, with 2 bases in between.

In its sample, this clonotype was seen many times. This chain connects TRBV5-1 to TRBJ2-7; D is perhaps TRBD2 (6 bases). Trimming shortened V by 3 bases and J by 0 bases, and 10 bases separated the two germline ends. The CDR3 spans 14 residues. CDR1 SGHRS and CDR2 YFSETQ come from the germline V gene. CDR3 sequence reads: CASSSGLSSYEQYF. The DNA for the CDR3 is TGCGCCAGCAGCTCGGGACTGAGCTCCTACGAGCAGTACTTC.

This clonotype was seen a handful of times. The V and J genes are TRBV24-1 and TRBJ1-5; D is possibly TRBD1 (5 bases). V was trimmed by 5 bases and J by 0 bases, leaving 19 bases between them. CDR3 size: 18 residues. Germline CDR1 KGHDR, CDR2 SFDVKD. The CDR3 region has the DNA TGTGCCACCAGTGGGCCAGGGTGGAAGACCAATAGCAATCAGCCCCAGCATTTT. Protein sequence: CATSGPGWKTNSNQPQHF.

In its sample, this clonotype was seen many times. The chain has TRBV20-1 and TRBJ2-5; TRBD1 is a possible D gene (7 bases). The CDR3 covers 13 residues. V shed 4 bases and J shed 2 bases, with 11 bases lying between them. Germline V CDR1 and CDR2: DFQATT, SNEGSKA (reference sequence). CDR3 in amino acids: CSATQGGQETQYF. CDR3 sequence (DNA): TGCAGTGCTACGCAGGGGGGACAAGAGACCCAGTACTTC.

This clonotype has ten or more counts. The chain is built from TRBV9 and TRBJ2-7; 10 bases fit TRBD2. The CDR3 length is 16 residues. Germline CDR1 SGDLS, CDR2 YYNGEE. J gave up 7 bases and V 3 bases, and 13 bases lay outside the gene matches. The CDR3 reads CASSARPRSGRIEQYF. Here the CDR3 DNA reads TGTGCCAGCAGCGCGCGGCCTCGTAGCGGGAGGATTGAGCAGTACTTC.

This clonotype occurred a few times. This sequence joins TRBV4-3 and TRBJ1-3; 7 bases match TRBD1. Germline assignment: CDR1 LGHNA and CDR2 YSLEER. This CDR3 is built from 16 residues. V was clipped by 1 base and J by 0 bases; unmatched bases: 3. CDR3 loop: CASSQVRDSSGNTIYF. DNA of the CDR3: TGCGCCAGCAGCCAAGTCCGGGACAGCTCTGGAAACACCATATATTTT.

The V gene is TRBV20-1, the J gene TRBJ1-5; possible D gene TRBD1, 6 bases. CDR1 is DFQATT and CDR2 is SNEGSKA in the germline V gene (reference sequence). The V end lost 3 bases, the J end lost 0 bases, and 12 bases lay between the germline ends. This CDR3 comprises 15 residues. CDR3 DNA: TGCAGTGCTAGTACAGGGCGATATAGCAATCAGCCCCAGCATTTT. It is translated as CSASTGRYSNQPQHF.